One sample yielded the 23 T cell receptor beta chains listed below, sequenced in a study of blood T cell repertoires in COVID-19. The table came from immunoSEQ multiplex PCR; TCRdb's copy has only in-frame clones and leaves some out. This sample has around 80,000 clones, with about 80% found just once. The sequenced sample consisted of peripheral blood. These receptors were obtained from a man aged 50 to 59 with active or convalescent COVID-19.

Remarks on this clone: A read error may account for a junction end that differs from germline. The chain recombines TRBV18 with TRBJ2-1; D is perhaps TRBD2 (7 bases). This CDR3 contains 13 residues. The germline V gene has CDR1 KGHSH and CDR2 LQKENI. As DNA, the CDR3 is TGTGCCAGCTCCCCAGAGGTGCGGGGGCCCCCGGTCTTC. It specifies CASSPEVRGPPVF.

The chain carries TRBV7-2 and TRBJ2-7; 8 positions match TRBD1. CDR3 size: 16 residues. Germline V gene sequence: CDR1 SGHTA, CDR2 FQGNSA. The V and J ends lost 1 base and 0 bases, in that order; junction bases with no gene match: 5. CDR3 coding DNA: TGTGCCAGCAGCTTAGAAGGCAGGGGGCGCTCCTACGAGCAGTACTTC. Translated: CASSLEGRGRSYEQYF.

V gene TRBV29-1 combines with J gene TRBJ2-5; no clear D gene. V gave up 3 bases and J gave up 2 bases, with 7 bases separating them. The CDR3 sequence is 12 residues long. Germline values: CDR1 SQVTM, CDR2 ANQGSEA. CDR3 DNA sequence: TGCAGCGTTGAGGCCGTTCAAGAGACCCAGTACTTC. Translated, it gives CSVEAVQETQYF.

V usage is TRBV18 and J usage is TRBJ1-1; D possibly corresponds to TRBD1 (6 bases). V lost 5 bases, J lost 11 bases, and 21 bases lay in between. The CDR3 totals 14 residues. Germline lookup yields CDR1 KGHSH and CDR2 LQKENI. CDR3 DNA sequence: TGTGCCAGCTCATCTGACAGGACCCCAGGGGATGCTTTCTTT. As protein: CASSSDRTPGDAFF.

The CDR3 DNA is TGTGCCAGCAGCCAATTTGGACAGGGTAAAGGCTACACCTTC. Its translation: CASSQFGQGKGYTF. This chain links TRBV14 with TRBJ1-2, with 8 nucleotides matching TRBD1. CDR1 SGHDN and CDR2 FVKESK come from the germline V gene. Germline trimming cut 2 bases from V and 8 bases from J; bases unmatched to any gene: 7. This CDR3 spans 14 amino acids.

The chain combines TRBV12-3 or TRBV12-4 with TRBJ2-7; D unclear. Deletions cut 6 bases from V and 0 bases from J, with 9 bases between. This CDR3 has 13 amino acids. CDR3: CASRSPLSYEQYF. CDR3 bases: TGTGCCAGCAGGTCCCCCCTCTCCTACGAGCAGTACTTC.

The J gene is TRBJ2-3, the V gene TRBV15; TRBD2 matches at 8 bases. The V and J ends lost 5 bases and 4 bases, in that order; junction bases with no gene match: 5. The CDR3 spans 14 residues. Germline V gives CDR1 LNHNV, CDR2 YYDKDF (reference sequence). The CDR3 bases are TGTGCCACCAGCGGACAGCGGGGGTCAGATACGCAGTATTTT. Translated, it gives CATSGQRGSDTQYF.

The chain has TRBV6-5 and TRBJ1-2, with a weak D call TRBD1 (6 bases). Germline loops: CDR1 MNHEY, CDR2 SVGAGI. This CDR3 region has 12 residues. Between the trimmed V and J ends, which lost 7 bases and 4 bases, there was a span of 10 bases. The CDR3 spells CASIRGGYGYTF. For the CDR3, the DNA is TGTGCCAGCATAAGGGGGGGCTATGGCTACACCTTC.

J is TRBJ2-2 and V is TRBV7-6; 8 bases are a match to TRBD2. Germline V gene data show CDR1 as SGHVS and CDR2 as FNYEAQ. Trimming at V came to 3 bases and at J to 5 bases, leaving 2 bases not matched to a gene. The CDR3 covers 14 residues. The CDR3 DNA is TGTGCCAGCAGCTTCCGCGGGGGGACCGGGGAGCTGTTTTTT. This sequence encodes CASSFRGGTGELFF. The whole variable domain, remainder taken from reference TRBV7-6 and TRBJ2-2, is GAGVSQSPRYKVTKRGQDVALRCDPISGHVSLYWYRQALGQGPEFLTYFNYEAQQDKSGLPNDRFSAERPEGSISTLTIQRTEQRDSAMYRCASSFRGGTGELFFGEGSRLTVL.

In the case of this clone: The junction does not match germline at one end; this may be a read error. This chain links TRBV6-2 or TRBV6-3 with TRBJ2-7, with 9 bases that match TRBD2. The CDR3 spans 16 residues. CDR1 is MNHEY, CDR2 SVGEGT, per germline. The CDR3 DNA sequence: TGTGCCAGCACTTACTGGGCTGCTAGCGGGGCCTACGAGCAGTACTTC. Its translation is CASTYWAASGAYEQYF.

This clone was seen only once. The chain couples TRBV5-1 to TRBJ1-1; D is unclear. Germline V gene sequence: CDR1 SGHRS, CDR2 YFSETQ. Trimming removed 4 bases at V and 7 bases at J, with 11 bases between. This CDR3 has 12 residues. The DNA of the CDR3 is TGCGCCAGCAGCCTAAGCGGCTTTGAAGCTTTCTTT. The encoded protein is CASSLSGFEAFF. The full variable domain, with the rest looked up from reference TRBV5-1 and TRBJ1-1, is KAGVTQTPRYLIKTRGQQVTLSCSPISGHRSVSWYQQTPGQGLQFLFEYFSETQRNKGNFPGRFSGRQFSNSRSEMNVSTLELGDSALYLCASSLSGFEAFFGQGTRLTVV.

The chain combines TRBV6-6 with TRBJ2-1; 8 nucleotides line up with TRBD1. Per the germline V gene, CDR1 is MNHNY and CDR2 is SVGAGI (reference sequence). V shed 6 bases, J shed 12 bases, and the junction held 7 bases outside the gene matches. This CDR3 is built from 12 residues. CDR3 bases: TGTGCCAGCAGCTCCCTTGACAGGGGGCAGTTCTTC. Encoded protein: CASSSLDRGQFF.

This chain connects TRBV9 to TRBJ2-5; D is perhaps TRBD2 (7 bases). Per germline, CDR1 SGDLS and CDR2 YYNGEE. Deletions cut 2 bases from V and 2 bases from J, with 10 bases between. The CDR3 is made up of 14 amino acids. The CDR3 coding sequence is TGTGCCAGCAGCGTCGGGGGGCTACAAGAGACCCAGTACTTC. As protein: CASSVGGLQETQYF.

The chain carries TRBV9 and TRBJ2-7; D is unresolved. The V gene's germline CDR1 is SGDLS and CDR2 YYNGEE. The CDR3 sequence is 13 residues long. Trimming removed 0 bases from V and 5 bases from J, with 9 bases in between. This chain's CDR3 is CASSVASSNEQYF. DNA of the CDR3: TGTGCCAGCAGCGTAGCCAGTAGCAACGAGCAGTACTTC.

The table lists this clone with a few counts. The J gene is TRBJ2-3, the V gene TRBV7-2; 9 nucleotides agree with TRBD1. Germline trimming cut 5 bases from V and 12 bases from J; bases unmatched to any gene: 12. Germline CDR1 SGHTA, CDR2 FQGNSA. The length of the CDR3 is 14 residues. CDR3 protein: CASSQPDGTGSQYF. As DNA, the CDR3 is TGTGCCAGCAGCCAACCCGATGGGACAGGGTCACAGTATTTT.

In nucleotides, the CDR3 is TGTGCCAGCAGACCCCTTGGAGGGCGGGGGGATGGAGAGACCCAGTACTTC. This gives the protein CASRPLGGRGDGETQYF. The chain carries TRBV7-2 and TRBJ2-5; TRBD2 agrees at 8 bases. The length of the CDR3 is 17 residues. V shed 6 bases, J shed 4 bases, and the junction held 16 bases outside the gene matches. The germline gives CDR1 SGHTA, CDR2 FQGNSA.

The chain couples TRBV6-2 or TRBV6-3 to TRBJ2-3; possibly TRBD2 for D (5 bases). Germline V gene lookup returns CDR1 MNHEY and CDR2 SVGEGT. With 4 bases removed from V and 0 bases from J, the gap between germline ends came to 14 bases. The CDR3 is 16 residues long. Here the CDR3 reads CASSSGFDYSTDTQYF. The CDR3 DNA reads as TGTGCCAGCAGTTCTGGGTTCGACTATAGCACAGATACGCAGTATTTT.

This clone was counted between two and nine times. V gene TRBV27 combines with J gene TRBJ1-2; D is perhaps TRBD1 (6 bases). This CDR3 spans 13 amino acids. Germline V gene lookup returns CDR1 MNHEY and CDR2 SMNVEV (reference sequence). V lost 3 bases to trimming and J lost 8 bases, with 13 bases between them. CDR3 in amino acids: CASSFQGSGGYTF. Written as DNA, the CDR3 is TGTGCCAGCAGTTTTCAGGGGTCAGGAGGCTACACCTTC.

The chain links TRBV12-3 or TRBV12-4 to TRBJ1-2, with a weak D call TRBD1 (5 bases). V was pared by 5 bases and J by 8 bases, with 12 bases between. CDR3 length equals 12 residues. DNA for the CDR3: TGTGCCAGCAGTACAGGTCGTCGGGGCTACACCTTC. Translated, it gives CASSTGRRGYTF.

The V and J genes are TRBV7-9 and TRBJ2-3; D perhaps matches TRBD1 (6 bases). The germline CDR1 and CDR2 sequences are SEHNR and FQNEAQ (reference sequence). This CDR3 has 15 residues. V was pared by 4 bases and J by 1 base, with 12 bases between. This chain's CDR3 is CASSSRTDRTDTQYF. CDR3 sequence (DNA): TGTGCCAGCAGCTCTCGGACAGATCGCACAGATACGCAGTATTTT.

The chain carries TRBV6-5 and TRBJ1-2, with TRBD1 as a possible D gene (6 bases). Trimming stripped 6 bases from V and 7 bases from J, with 15 bases between. The CDR3 has 13 amino acids. Germline lookup yields CDR1 MNHEY and CDR2 SVGAGI. CDR3 amino acids: CASRSRGQGGYTF. CDR3 DNA sequence: TGTGCCAGCAGATCCAGGGGTCAGGGTGGCTACACCTTC.

This chain links TRBV27 with TRBJ1-6; TRBD1 might be the D (6 bases). The CDR3 totals 14 residues. Germline CDR1 is MNHEY and CDR2 is SMNVEV (reference sequence). V was trimmed by 2 bases and J by 8 bases, leaving 10 bases between them. CDR3 DNA: TGTGCCAGCAGTTTAACAGGGCGGTATTCACCCCTCCACTTT. It is translated as CASSLTGRYSPLHF.

The chain uses TRBV14 and TRBJ1-4; D is undetermined. CDR1 SGHDN and CDR2 FVKESK come from the germline V gene. The CDR3 spans 14 residues. The ends were cut back, 0 bases at V and 11 bases at J, with 13 bases in the middle. The CDR3 loop is CASSQDENQRKLFF. The CDR3 region has the DNA TGTGCCAGCAGCCAAGATGAAAACCAGCGTAAACTGTTTTTT.